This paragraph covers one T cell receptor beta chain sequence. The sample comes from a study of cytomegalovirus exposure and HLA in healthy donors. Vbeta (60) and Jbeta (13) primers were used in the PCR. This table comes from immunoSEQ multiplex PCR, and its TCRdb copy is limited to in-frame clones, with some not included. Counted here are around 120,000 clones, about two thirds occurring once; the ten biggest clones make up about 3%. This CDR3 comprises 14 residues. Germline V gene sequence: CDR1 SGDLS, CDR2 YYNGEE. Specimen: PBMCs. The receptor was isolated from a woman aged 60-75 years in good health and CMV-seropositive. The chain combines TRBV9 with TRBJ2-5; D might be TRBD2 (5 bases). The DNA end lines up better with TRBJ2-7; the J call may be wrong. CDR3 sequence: CASSAEDYHLEQYF. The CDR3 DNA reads TGTGCCAGCAGCGCCGAAGACTACCACCTCGAGCAGTACTTC.